This passage covers 27 T cell receptor beta chains from one sample sequenced in a study of CD8+CD57+ T cells in acquired aplastic anemia. All sequencing subjects had displayed CD8+CD57+ cell expansion on flow cytometry. CDR3 and TCR beta VDJ profiling relied on a genomic DNA template. TCRdb re-called the reads with MiXCR, one entry per CDR3 protein. This repertoire shows roughly 160,000 distinct CDR3 sequences, 70% to 80% found once; its top ten account for more than 35%. The specimen sequenced was sorted CD4+, CD8+, or CD8+CD57+ T cells (not recorded which) from PBMCs. These receptors were obtained from a human donor with aplastic anemia.

This chain joins TRBV7-3 and TRBJ1-6, with D unclear. The V gene's germline CDR1 is SGHTA and CDR2 FQGTGA. The CDR3 sequence is 13 residues long. V was shortened by 0 bases and J by 8 bases, with 5 bases between the two germline ends. For the CDR3, the DNA is TGTGCCAGCAGCTTAACTAATGATTCACCCCTCCACTTT. This codes for CASSLTNDSPLHF. Drawing the rest from reference TRBV7-3 and TRBJ1-6, the complete variable domain is GAGVSQTPSNKVTEKGKYVELRCDPISGHTALYWYRQSLGQGPEFLIYFQGTGAADDSGLPNDRFFAVRPEGSVSTLKIQRTERGDSAVYLCASSLTNDSPLHFGNGTRLTVT.

This clonotype was detected only a few times. This rearrangement joins TRBV5-4 to TRBJ1-1; D may be TRBD1 (6 bases). With 4 bases removed from V and 2 bases from J, the gap between germline ends came to 15 bases. CDR3 length equals 15 residues. The germline V gene has CDR1 SGHNT and CDR2 YYREEE (reference sequence). The CDR3 region is CASSQDLGANTEAFF. CDR3 sequence (DNA): TGTGCCAGCAGCCAAGATTTGGGGGCCAACACTGAAGCTTTCTTT.

The chain carries TRBV6-1 and TRBJ2-3; 7 bases map to TRBD2. The CDR3 has 15 residues. CDR1 and CDR2 from the germline V gene are MNHNS and SASEGT. V trimming: 0 bases; J trimming: 3 bases; junction bases outside the gene matches: 3. CDR3 bases: TGTGCCAGCAGTGAAGCGGGGGGGGGGACAGATACGCAGTATTTT. It translates to CASSEAGGGTDTQYF.

The sample holds a few counts of this clonotype. The rearrangement links TRBV5-1 to TRBJ1-1; D remains unclear. Trimming stripped 0 bases from V and 3 bases from J, with 6 bases between. CDR3 length equals 13 residues. Per the germline V gene, CDR1 is SGHRS and CDR2 is YFSETQ. This CDR3 is CASSLEADTEAFF. In nucleotides, the CDR3 is TGCGCCAGCAGCTTGGAGGCGGACACTGAAGCTTTCTTT.

In regard to this clonotype: Likely a read error: the CDR3 ends without its conserved phenylalanine or tryptophan. The DNA is omitted, as the CDR3 cannot be located on it reliably, and the CDR3 follows TCRdb's listing. The chain carries TRBV15 and TRBJ1-1. Germline CDR1 reads LNHNV; CDR2 reads YYDKDF (reference sequence). Termini included, the CDR3 measures 8 amino acids. CDR3 protein: CATSRESS.

The chain carries TRBV7-8 and TRBJ1-1; 8 nucleotides match TRBD1. Germline CDR1 reads SGHVS; CDR2 reads FQNEAQ. The length of the CDR3 is 14 residues. The V segment lost 5 bases and the J segment 11 bases; nucleotides outside the gene matches: 13. CDR3 sequence reads: CASSLDHGTGMAFF. The CDR3 bases are TGTGCCAGCAGCCTAGACCATGGGACAGGCATGGCTTTCTTT. Full variable domain (outside the CDR3, taken from reference TRBV7-8 and TRBJ1-1): GAGVSQSPRYKVAKRGQDVALRCDPISGHVSLFWYQQALGQGPEFLTYFQNEAQLDKSGLPSDRFFAERPEGSVSTLKIQRTQQEDSAVYLCASSLDHGTGMAFFGQGTRLTVV.

The V and J genes are TRBV5-1 and TRBJ2-1, with D maybe TRBD2 (6 bases). This CDR3 comprises 16 residues. Germline values: CDR1 SGHRS, CDR2 YFSETQ. Trimming stripped 2 bases from V and 0 bases from J, with 12 bases between. The CDR3 spells CASSFGGESSYNEQFF. The CDR3 DNA follows: TGCGCCAGCAGCTTCGGCGGGGAGAGCTCCTACAATGAGCAGTTCTTC.

On this clonotype: No DNA is shown, since the ends of the CDR3 on it are uncertain; the CDR3 is the one TCRdb lists. The chain uses TRBV7-3 and TRBJ2-7; the table's D call TRBD2 went unverified against the DNA. Germline V gives CDR1 SGHTA, CDR2 FQGTGA. The CDR3 extends over 19 residues, inclusive of both ends. The CDR3 here is CASSFYICSARVTEVEQYV.

The J gene is TRBJ1-4, the V gene TRBV15; 8 nucleotides line up with TRBD1. Trimming cost V 9 bases and J 1 base; bases outside gene matches: 13. This CDR3 contains 17 residues. From germline, CDR1 is LNHNV and CDR2 YYDKDF (reference sequence). DNA for the CDR3: TGTGCCACTACCCAGGGGGCAGGGATGGTAACTAATGAAAAACTGTTTTTT. The encoded protein is CATTQGAGMVTNEKLFF.

The chain links TRBV20-1 to TRBJ2-7; D unresolved. The CDR3 covers 12 residues. CDR1 and CDR2 (germline): DFQATT, SNEGSKA (reference sequence). V was clipped by 5 bases and J by 7 bases, with 15 bases between them. CDR3 sequence reads: CSAALLEGEQYF. In nucleotides, the CDR3 is TGCAGTGCTGCCTTACTGGAAGGGGAGCAGTACTTC.

V gene TRBV24-1 combines with J gene TRBJ2-7; a weak D match, TRBD2 (7 bases). The CDR3 loop spans 16 amino acids. With 4 bases removed from V and 2 bases from J, the gap between germline ends came to 17 bases. CDR1 is KGHDR, CDR2 SFDVKD, per germline. The CDR3 DNA follows: TGTGCCACCAGTGACGCAGCGCGGGGGCCTCCCTACGAGCAGTACTTC. Protein: CATSDAARGPPYEQYF.

This clonotype was recorded many times. J is TRBJ2-7 and V is TRBV29-1; possibly TRBD1 for D (5 bases). CDR3 length equals 12 residues. Germline V lookup: CDR1 SQVTM, CDR2 ANQGSEA. Trimming removed 3 bases at V and 3 bases at J, with 9 bases between. The CDR3 nucleotides are TGCAGCGTTGAGGGGCAGAGCTACGAGCAGTACTTC. Amino acids: CSVEGQSYEQYF.

The rearrangement links TRBV20-1 to TRBJ2-7; no clear D. CDR1 DFQATT and CDR2 SNEGSKA come from the germline V gene (reference sequence). The germline V and J ends were trimmed by 0 bases and 2 bases, with 8 bases remaining between them. The CDR3 length is 13 residues. CDR3 sequence reads: CSARDKLTYEQYF. The CDR3 DNA is TGCAGTGCTAGAGATAAACTTACCTACGAGCAGTACTTC.

The chain joins TRBV10-3 to TRBJ1-6, with 9 bases matching TRBD1. CDR3 length equals 14 residues. CDR1 and CDR2 (germline): ENHRY, SYGVKD. J lost 6 bases, V lost 7 bases, and 4 bases had no gene match. The CDR3 loop reads CAITPGQGNSPLHF. The CDR3, as DNA: TGTGCCATCACCCCGGGACAGGGTAATTCACCCCTCCACTTT.

The rearrangement uses TRBV20-1 and TRBJ2-3, with no clear D. The length of the CDR3 is 15 residues. The V and J ends lost 3 bases and 5 bases respectively, with 18 bases between them. Germline CDR1 is DFQATT and CDR2 is SNEGSKA (reference sequence). In nucleotides, the CDR3 is TGCAGTGCTAGTCAGCTGGGTAATCCAGAAGATACGCAGTATTTT. This codes for CSASQLGNPEDTQYF.

This clonotype occurred many times. The chain carries TRBV20-1 and TRBJ2-1; the D gene is possibly TRBD1 (5 bases). CDR3 length: 14 amino acids. CDR1 is DFQATT, CDR2 SNEGSKA, per germline (reference sequence). The ends were cut back, 5 bases at V and 2 bases at J, with 13 bases in the middle. The CDR3 spells CSAPIPRAYNEQFF. CDR3 DNA sequence: TGCAGTGCTCCAATTCCCAGGGCCTACAATGAGCAGTTCTTC.

The chain couples TRBV29-1 to TRBJ1-1, with D maybe TRBD1 (6 bases). Germline-derived CDR1 and CDR2 are SQVTM and ANQGSEA. The V end was cut by 3 bases, the J end by 7 bases, with 9 bases between. The CDR3 consists of 11 residues. CDR3: CSVDQGFEAFF. The DNA of the CDR3 is TGCAGCGTTGACCAGGGGTTTGAAGCTTTCTTT. Drawing the rest from reference TRBV29-1 and TRBJ1-1, the complete variable domain is SAVISQKPSRDICQRGTSLTIQCQVDSQVTMMFWYRQQPGQSLTLIATANQGSEATYESGFVIDKFPISRPNLTFSTLTVSNMSPEDSSIYLCSVDQGFEAFFGQGTRLTVV.

Concerning this clonotype itself: The germline gene is not matched at one end of the junction; a read error may be the cause. The V and J genes are TRBV7-9 and TRBJ2-5, with D tentatively TRBD1 (5 bases). This CDR3 has 13 residues. Germline V gives CDR1 SEHNR, CDR2 FQNEAQ (reference sequence). The CDR3 coding sequence is TGTGCCAGCAGCTTACGACAGCAAGAGACCCGGTACTTC. The encoded protein is CASSLRQQETRYF.

The chain is built from TRBV20-1 and TRBJ2-5; tentatively, D is TRBD2 (6 bases). The ends were cut back, 2 bases at V and 5 bases at J, with 15 bases in the middle. The CDR3 is made up of 14 amino acids. Germline V gives CDR1 DFQATT, CDR2 SNEGSKA (reference sequence). CDR3 sequence: CSARYGGRGETQYF. The CDR3 nucleotides read TGCAGTGCTAGATATGGGGGGAGAGGGGAGACCCAGTACTTC.

The J gene is TRBJ1-2, the V gene TRBV2; maybe TRBD1 (5 bases). In germline, CDR1 is SNHLY, CDR2 FYNNEI. The CDR3 has 16 residues. V lost 6 bases, J lost 2 bases, and 19 bases lay in between. DNA for the CDR3: TGTGCCAGCAGAAACAGGCTAACTCCGTGGAACTATGGCTACACCTTC. It yields the protein CASRNRLTPWNYGYTF.

Worth noting for this clonotype: The CDR3 end shows no conserved phenylalanine or tryptophan, and so a read error is likely. The gene calls are TRBV2 and TRBJ1-2; no clear D. CDR3 length equals 13 residues. Germline loops: CDR1 SNHLY, CDR2 FYNNEI. The ends were cut back, 7 bases at V and 8 bases at J, with 17 bases in the middle. CDR3 amino acids: CASKEGKSYGYTS. The CDR3 region has the DNA TGTGCCAGCAAGGAAGGGAAGTCTTACGGCTACACCTCC.

The genes are TRBV5-6 and TRBJ2-1; 11 nucleotides align to TRBD2. Germline V gene lookup returns CDR1 SGHDT and CDR2 YYEEEE. The V and J ends lost 3 bases and 3 bases, in that order; junction bases with no gene match: 5. CDR3 length: 16 residues. CDR3 protein: CASSWAGTSGYNEQFF. CDR3 DNA: TGTGCCAGCAGCTGGGCCGGGACTAGCGGCTACAATGAGCAGTTCTTC.

As regards this clonotype: The germline gene is not matched at one end of the junction; a read error may be the cause. The V call is TRBV9, the J call TRBJ1-5, with D unresolved. CDR1 SGDLS and CDR2 YYNGEE come from the germline V gene. This CDR3 has 15 amino acids. The CDR3 DNA sequence: TGTGACAGCAGCGTAGGAACAGATAGCAATCAGCCCCAGCATTTT. Translated, it gives CDSSVGTDSNQPQHF.

This sequence joins TRBV19 and TRBJ2-2, with 8 positions matching TRBD1. V lost 3 bases and J lost 7; bases outside the gene matches: 16. The length of the CDR3 is 18 residues. Germline CDR1 and CDR2: LNHDA and SQIVND (reference sequence). Here the CDR3 reads CASSIVNLGRGLVGELFF. Written as DNA, the CDR3 is TGTGCCAGTAGTATTGTCAATTTGGGCAGGGGGCTCGTCGGGGAGCTGTTTTTT.

The sample holds a few counts of this clonotype. V and J are TRBV29-1 and TRBJ1-5; D gene uncertain. The CDR3 loop spans 13 amino acids. V gave up 6 bases and J gave up 8 bases, with 17 bases separating them. From germline, CDR1 is SQVTM and CDR2 ANQGSEA. CDR3 nucleotide sequence: TGCAGCGTCGGAGGGTTGGGTAGCGAGCCCCAGCATTTT. It is translated as CSVGGLGSEPQHF.

This chain connects TRBV25-1 to TRBJ2-7; 7 bases are a match to TRBD2. Trimming took 4 bases from V and 2 from J; bases not matched to a gene: 11. This CDR3 has 16 amino acids. Per the germline V gene, CDR1 is MGHDK and CDR2 is SYGVNS. CDR3 loop: CASSAIAGDGTYEQYF. Written as DNA, the CDR3 is TGTGCCAGCAGTGCTATTGCGGGAGACGGGACCTACGAGCAGTACTTC.

This chain uses TRBV2 with TRBJ2-5; TRBD2 is a possible D gene (6 bases). The germline V gene encodes CDR1 SNHLY and CDR2 FYNNEI. This CDR3 has 14 residues. Trimming cost V 5 bases and J 5 bases, with 15 bases left between them. The CDR3 spells CASSKTSLVETQYF. The DNA of the CDR3 is TGTGCCAGCAGTAAAACTAGCCTGGTGGAGACCCAGTACTTC.